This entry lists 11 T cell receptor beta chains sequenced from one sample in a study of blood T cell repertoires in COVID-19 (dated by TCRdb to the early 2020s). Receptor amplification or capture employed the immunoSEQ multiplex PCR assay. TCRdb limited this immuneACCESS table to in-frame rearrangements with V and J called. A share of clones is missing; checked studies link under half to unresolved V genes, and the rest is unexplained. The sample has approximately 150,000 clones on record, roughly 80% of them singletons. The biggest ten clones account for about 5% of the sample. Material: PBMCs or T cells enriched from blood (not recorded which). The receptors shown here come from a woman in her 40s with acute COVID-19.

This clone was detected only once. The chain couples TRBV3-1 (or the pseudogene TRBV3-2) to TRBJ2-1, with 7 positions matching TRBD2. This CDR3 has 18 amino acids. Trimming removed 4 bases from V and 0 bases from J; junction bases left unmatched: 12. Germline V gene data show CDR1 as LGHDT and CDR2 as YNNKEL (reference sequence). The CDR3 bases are TGTGCCAGCAGCCGTCCTCTTAGCGGGCACAGCTCCTACAATGAGCAGTTCTTC. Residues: CASSRPLSGHSSYNEQFF.

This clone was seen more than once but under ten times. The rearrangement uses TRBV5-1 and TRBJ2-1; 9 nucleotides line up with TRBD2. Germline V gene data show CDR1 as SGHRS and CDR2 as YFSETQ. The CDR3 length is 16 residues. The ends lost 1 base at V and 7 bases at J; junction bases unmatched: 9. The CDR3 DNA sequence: TGCGCCAGCAGCTTGATGGGTAGCGGGAGCCTTAATGAGCAGTTCTTC. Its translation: CASSLMGSGSLNEQFF. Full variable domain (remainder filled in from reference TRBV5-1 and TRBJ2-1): KAGVTQTPRYLIKTRGQQVTLSCSPISGHRSVSWYQQTPGQGLQFLFEYFSETQRNKGNFPGRFSGRQFSNSRSEMNVSTLELGDSALYLCASSLMGSGSLNEQFFGPGTRLTVL.

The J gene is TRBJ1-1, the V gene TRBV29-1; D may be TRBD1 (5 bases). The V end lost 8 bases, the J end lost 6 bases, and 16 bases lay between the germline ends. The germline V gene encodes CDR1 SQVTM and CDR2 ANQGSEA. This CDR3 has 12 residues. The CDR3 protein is CSIRDSGAEAFF. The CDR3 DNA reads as TGCAGCATCCGGGACTCGGGCGCTGAAGCTTTCTTT.

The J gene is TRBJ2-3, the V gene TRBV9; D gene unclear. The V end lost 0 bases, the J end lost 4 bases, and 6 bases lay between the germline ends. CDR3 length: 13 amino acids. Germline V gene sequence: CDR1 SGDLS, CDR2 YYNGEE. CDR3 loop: CASSVAIPDTQYF. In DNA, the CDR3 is TGTGCCAGCAGCGTAGCTATCCCAGATACGCAGTATTTT. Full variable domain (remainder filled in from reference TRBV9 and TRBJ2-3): DSGVTQTPKHLITATGQRVTLRCSPRSGDLSVYWYQQSLDQGLQFLIQYYNGEERAKGNILERFSAQQFPDLHSELNLSSLELGDSALYFCASSVAIPDTQYFGPGTRLTVL.

CDR3 in amino acids: CASSLAGRFANTGELFF. The CDR3 DNA follows: TGTGCCAGCAGCTTAGCCGGTCGTTTTGCGAACACCGGGGAGCTGTTTTTT. This sequence joins TRBV7-6 and TRBJ2-2; unclear D gene. Looked up from germline, CDR1 is SGHVS and CDR2 is FNYEAQ. The CDR3 has 17 amino acids. Trimming took off 0 bases at V and 0 bases at J, with 11 bases between the two ends.

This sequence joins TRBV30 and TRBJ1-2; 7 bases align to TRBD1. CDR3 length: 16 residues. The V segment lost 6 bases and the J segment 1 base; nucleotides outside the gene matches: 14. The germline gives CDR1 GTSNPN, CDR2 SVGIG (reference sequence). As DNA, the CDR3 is TGTGCCTGCGACAGGGCCCAGCCTTTCCATAACTATGGCTACACCTTC. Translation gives CACDRAQPFHNYGYTF.

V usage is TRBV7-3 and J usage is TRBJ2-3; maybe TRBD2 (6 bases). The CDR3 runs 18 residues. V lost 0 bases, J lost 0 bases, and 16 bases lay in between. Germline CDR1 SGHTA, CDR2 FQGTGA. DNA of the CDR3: TGTGCCAGCAGCTTAACGTTCGTGGCGGGGTCTAGCACAGATACGCAGTATTTT. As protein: CASSLTFVAGSSTDTQYF.

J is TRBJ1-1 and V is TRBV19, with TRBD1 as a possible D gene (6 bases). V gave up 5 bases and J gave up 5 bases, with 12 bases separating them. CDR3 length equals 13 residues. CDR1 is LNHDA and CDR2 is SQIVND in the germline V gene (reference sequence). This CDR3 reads CASSYRVWTEAFF. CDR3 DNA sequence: TGTGCCAGTAGTTACAGGGTATGGACTGAAGCTTTCTTT.

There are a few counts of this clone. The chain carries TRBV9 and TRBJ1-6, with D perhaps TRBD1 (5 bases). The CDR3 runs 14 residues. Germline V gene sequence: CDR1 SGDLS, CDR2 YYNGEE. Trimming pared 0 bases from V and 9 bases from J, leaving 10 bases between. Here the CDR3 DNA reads TGTGCCAGCAGCGTAGTCGGGGGTAGTTCACCCCTCCACTTT. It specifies CASSVVGGSSPLHF.

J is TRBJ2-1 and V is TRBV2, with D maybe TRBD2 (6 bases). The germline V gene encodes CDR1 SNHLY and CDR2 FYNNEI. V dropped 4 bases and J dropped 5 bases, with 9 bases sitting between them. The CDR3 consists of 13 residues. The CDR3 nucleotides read TGTGCCAGCAGTGGACTAGGAGACAATGAGCAGTTCTTC. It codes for CASSGLGDNEQFF.

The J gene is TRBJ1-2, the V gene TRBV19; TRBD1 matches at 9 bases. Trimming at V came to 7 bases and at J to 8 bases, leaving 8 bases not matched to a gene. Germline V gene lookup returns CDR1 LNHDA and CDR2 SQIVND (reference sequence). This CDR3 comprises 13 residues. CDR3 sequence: CASKQQGARGYTF. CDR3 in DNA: TGTGCCAGTAAACAACAGGGGGCGCGGGGCTACACCTTC.